This entry features one T cell receptor (beta chain) sequence. It lacks a known antigen. No base quality values were provided; no much bigger clone lies one nucleotide off. Another Seattle source contributed samples from volunteer blood donors who had recovered from COVID-19. Collaborating institutions collected whole blood in K2EDTA tubes following their own protocols. For TCRbeta analysis, collaborator samples were shipped as frozen whole blood, as isolated PBMCs, or as DNA extracted from either sample type. TCRbeta CDR3 regions were amplified from genomic DNA using the immunoSEQ Assay, a bias-controlled multiplex PCR. Regarding the original processing steps: The number of nucleated cells in each sample was estimated from the amplification of reference gene primers within the assay. To quantify the absolute abundance of each unique TCRbeta CDR3 rearrangement, sequence reads were collapsed and filtered. For each sample, productive Simpson clonality was calculated as the square root of Simpson's diversity index over productive rearrangements. This immuneACCESS table, as held by TCRdb, lists in-frame sequences with V and J called but not all clones. Of the missing ones, under half trace to an unresolved V gene in checked studies; the others have no known cause. That table furnishes V, J and clone size, whereas the DNA furnished D and trimming. The sample table lists approximately 170,000 clones, about 85% of them with a count of one. The ten largest make up roughly 1.3% of the sample.

The sample is drawn from a study of blood T cell repertoires in COVID-19 (dated by TCRdb to 2020 to 2022). Broadly, across the study: Collaborator samples came from the United States, Italy and Spain and covered acute and convalescent phases of COVID-19. HLA class I and class II types, where available, came from metadata supplied by the sample provider rather than from assay-based typing. The sample metadata nearly always contained a de-identified subject ID, COVID-19 status, age in years and sex. Samples came from the ongoing ImmuneRACE study (first 160 participants) plus 1,254 subjects from 6 global collaborators. Subjects who had been exposed to COVID-19, were actively infected with it, or had recovered from it provided the deeply sampled blood TCRbeta repertoires that made up the dataset. A freely available public database, intended as a resource for researchers studying the immune response to SARS-CoV-2, is where the repertoires were released. The material from the prospective study consisted of cDNA or gDNA derived from T cells, B-cell-depleted T cells, or PBMCs. What the authors observed across the whole study: Clinical and demographic metadata were provided uncurated, with the amount varying by source and participant.

CDR1 and CDR2 are drawn from the germline V gene: SGHTA, FQGNSA. Taken from cysteine to phenylalanine, the CDR3 has 15 residues. Only the CDR3 DNA is retained, 45 bases long and in frame from the first base. Trimming takes 1 base from V and 7 bases from J, and the germline ends sit 16 bases apart. Sequencing used peripheral blood. This receptor was identified in a man aged 60-69 years who had recovered from COVID-19. The chain was built from TRBV7-2 and TRBJ1-2; TRBD1 is perhaps the D gene, given 5 matching bases. The nucleotide sequence reads TGTGCCAGCAGCTTAGAGGCAGGGAGGTCCAGTGGCTACACCTTC. This encodes CASSLEAGRSSGYTF.